The rows below give T cell receptor beta chains drawn from one sample of a study of chemoradiotherapy in HPV16-positive cancers. TCRdb's copy holds only in-frame clones and misses some; the assay was immunoSEQ multiplex PCR. In the table there are under 7,500 clones, 90% to 95% of which are singletons. Here the sequenced sample was blood, taken from a patient who underwent chemoradiotherapy. All receptors come from a human donor with HPV-associated anogenital cancer. Each CDR3 is given with its conserved first and last residue. The D gene is left open where the match is weak. Clone size is stated in some rows and not others, as once, few, many or a class when expanded.

NA	TRBJ1-3	TRBV4-2	NA	CASSQGYRTSGNTIYF	TGTGCCAGCAGCCAAGGGTACAGGACCTCTGGAAACACCATATATTTT
TRBD1	TRBJ2-2	TRBV2	NA	CASSVAQGARTGELFF	TGTGCCAGCAGTGTGGCACAGGGGGCGAGGACCGGGGAGCTGTTTTTT
NA	TRBJ1-2	TRBV28	NA	CASSPRQITNYGYTF	TGTGCCAGCAGTCCACGACAGATTACTAACTATGGCTACACCTTC
NA	TRBJ1-2	TRBV15	once	CATSRDRRPSGYTF	TGTGCCACCAGCAGAGATCGGAGGCCGAGTGGCTACACCTTC
NA	TRBJ2-7	TRBV15	NA	CATSEGISSPYEQYF	TGTGCCACCAGTGAAGGGATATCTAGCCCCTACGAGCAGTACTTC
NA	TRBJ1-4	TRBV6-5	NA	CASSYSTRSNEKLFF	TGTGCCAGCAGTTACTCGACCAGATCAAATGAAAAACTGTTTTTT
NA	TRBJ1-4	TRBV7-6	NA	CASRGGLDEKLFF	TGTGCCAGCAGAGGGGGTTTGGATGAAAAACTGTTTTTT
NA	TRBJ2-3	TRBV29-1	NA	CSVEFTDTQYF	TGCAGCGTTGAGTTCACAGATACGCAGTATTTT
TRBD2	TRBJ2-1	TRBV5-1	NA	CASSLNSGIGNEQFF	TGCGCCAGCAGCTTGAATAGCGGGATAGGGAATGAGCAGTTCTTC
TRBD2	TRBJ2-2	TRBV19	NA	CASSNPGLAVSTGELFF	TGTGCCAGTAGCAATCCTGGACTAGCCGTGAGCACCGGGGAGCTGTTTTTT
TRBD1	TRBJ2-3	TRBV7-9	NA	CASSLGTTGSRTDTQYF	TGTGCCAGCAGCTTAGGCACGACAGGGAGCCGCACAGATACGCAGTATTTT
TRBD2	TRBJ2-1	TRBV9	once	CASSPQGLAGGAYNEQFF	TGTGCCAGCAGCCCGCAGGGACTAGCGGGGGGGGCTTACAATGAGCAGTTCTTC
TRBD2	TRBJ2-3	TRBV29-1	NA	CSVQRTSGLTDTQYF	TGCAGCGTTCAGAGGACTAGCGGTTTAACAGATACGCAGTATTTT
TRBD2	TRBJ2-3	TRBV11-2	NA	CASSQSYSGRTTDTQYF	TGTGCCAGCAGCCAAAGTTATAGCGGGAGGACAACAGATACGCAGTATTTT
NA	TRBJ1-2	TRBV28	NA	CASESNYGYTF	TGTGCCAGCGAGTCGAACTATGGCTACACCTTC
NA	TRBJ2-1	TRBV7-3	NA	CASGKGPQTSNEQFF	TGTGCCAGCGGTAAGGGACCGCAAACCTCCAATGAGCAGTTCTTC
NA	TRBJ1-2	TRBV7-2	NA	CASSLSVGYTF	TGTGCCAGCAGCTTGAGCGTTGGCTACACCTTC
TRBD1	TRBJ2-7	TRBV29-1	NA	CSVGGQTTYSYEQYF	TGCAGCGTTGGGGGACAGACAACCTACTCCTACGAGCAGTACTTC
NA	TRBJ2-7	TRBV11-2	NA	CASSSLRQARDSSYEQYF	TGTGCCAGCAGCTCGCTTCGCCAGGCCAGGGATAGCTCCTACGAGCAGTACTTC
NA	TRBJ1-1	TRBV5-6	NA	CASSGVGLGTEAFF	TGTGCCAGCAGCGGGGTGGGGTTGGGCACTGAAGCTTTCTTT
NA	TRBJ2-7	TRBV5-5	NA	CASSPTFRQPTYEQYF	TGTGCCAGCAGCCCCACCTTCCGGCAGCCTACCTACGAGCAGTACTTC
NA	TRBJ1-3	TRBV7-6	NA	CASSLNSGGHPIYF	TGTGCCAGCAGCTTAAATTCTGGGGGGCATCCCATATATTTT
NA	TRBJ1-2	TRBV21-1	NA	CASSKEPVKGYGYTF	TGTGCCAGCAGCAAAGAACCGGTGAAGGGCTATGGCTACACCTTC